These 21 T cell receptor beta chains were sequenced from one sample in a study of shared clonotypes between healthy human individuals. Libraries were prepared by immunoSEQ multiplex PCR; TCRdb keeps only in-frame clonotypes and omits some of them. The sample lists a few million clones; 93% were seen once. The naive CD8 subset, CD45RO-negative cells positively selected for CCR7, excluded terminally differentiated effector memory CD45RA+ cells. The sample consisted of naive CD8+ T cells from PBMCs. The receptors stem from a young man in good health. Some clones in this sample may be carry-over from other donors' samples.

The chain employs TRBV4-3 and TRBJ2-7; 10 bases are a match to TRBD1. The CDR3 length is 16 residues. V was clipped by 0 bases and J by 5 bases; unmatched bases: 7. Germline assignment: CDR1 LGHNA and CDR2 YSLEER. The CDR3 here is CASSQDTGTGDHEQYF. CDR3 bases: TGCGCCAGCAGCCAAGACACCGGGACAGGGGATCACGAGCAGTACTTC.

The chain carries TRBV4-1 and TRBJ2-7; D is undetermined. V was shortened by 4 bases and J by 3 bases, with 10 bases between the two germline ends. Germline assignment: CDR1 MGHRA and CDR2 YSYEKL. CDR3 size: 13 residues. In DNA form, the CDR3 reads TGCGCCAGCAGCCCGGATATTCGCTACGAGCAGTACTTC. It specifies CASSPDIRYEQYF.

This clone was counted a few times. The chain has TRBV5-4 and TRBJ1-2; the D gene is possibly TRBD1 (6 bases). Germline values: CDR1 SGHNT, CDR2 YYREEE (reference sequence). The CDR3 spans 14 residues. The V gene lost 4 bases and the J gene lost 5 bases, with 15 bases spanning the gap. As DNA, the CDR3 is TGTGCCAGCAGCGCCGAGACAGGAAATTATGGCTACACCTTC. Its protein product is CASSAETGNYGYTF.

Concerning this clone itself: Other DNA sequences from this sample encode an identical CDR3 as well. The chain couples TRBV7-9 to TRBJ1-1; 7 nucleotides align to TRBD1. J was trimmed by 1 base and V by 5 bases; bases with no gene match: 4. Germline V gene data show CDR1 as SEHNR and CDR2 as FQNEAQ (reference sequence). CDR3 length: 14 amino acids. CDR3 protein: CASSLGTENTEAFF. Here the CDR3 DNA reads TGTGCCAGCAGCCTCGGGACAGAGAACACTGAAGCTTTCTTT.

The chain combines TRBV19 with TRBJ1-1; TRBD1 matches at 10 bases. The V gene end was trimmed by 9 bases and the J gene end by 5 bases; junction bases not matched to a gene: 6. This CDR3 has 13 amino acids. Germline CDR1 reads LNHDA; CDR2 reads SQIVND (reference sequence). CDR3 residues: CASLDRGKTEAFF. CDR3 bases: TGTGCCAGCCTGGACAGGGGGAAGACTGAAGCTTTCTTT.

The chain couples TRBV5-6 to TRBJ2-7, with D uncertain. The CDR3 totals 14 residues. The V gene's germline CDR1 is SGHDT and CDR2 YYEEEE. V was trimmed by 0 bases and J by 6 bases, leaving 13 bases between them. CDR3 nucleotide sequence: TGTGCCAGCAGCTTGGGACAAACTATCCTCGAGCAGTACTTC. Translation gives CASSLGQTILEQYF.

The rearrangement uses TRBV7-9 and TRBJ2-3; 7 positions agree with TRBD1. The trim removed 4 bases at V and 5 bases at J, leaving 12 bases unmatched. Germline V gene sequence: CDR1 SEHNR, CDR2 FQNEAQ (reference sequence). This CDR3 comprises 16 residues. The CDR3 DNA follows: TGTGCCAGCAGCTCACCCGGGACAGTTATCCAAGATACGCAGTATTTT. This encodes CASSSPGTVIQDTQYF. Filled out from reference TRBV7-9 and TRBJ2-3, the complete variable domain reads DTGVSQNPRHKITKRGQNVTFRCDPISEHNRLYWYRQTLGQGPEFLTYFQNEAQLEKSRLLSDRFSAERPKGSFSTLEIQRTEQGDSAMYLCASSSPGTVIQDTQYFGPGTRLTVL.

The genes are TRBV9 and TRBJ2-5; D perhaps matches TRBD1 (6 bases). This CDR3 is built from 15 residues. Germline lookup yields CDR1 SGDLS and CDR2 YYNGEE. V was cut by 0 bases and J by 4 bases, with 13 bases left in between. CDR3 residues: CASSVANRARETQYF. The CDR3 nucleotides read TGTGCCAGCAGCGTAGCAAACAGGGCGAGAGAGACCCAGTACTTC.

The chain recombines TRBV27 with TRBJ2-2, with 11 bases aligning to TRBD2. The CDR3 is made up of 17 amino acids. In germline, CDR1 is MNHEY, CDR2 SMNVEV (reference sequence). Trimming cost V 6 bases and J 7 bases; bases outside gene matches: 13. The CDR3 sequence is CASRVGSGRAEGGELFF. CDR3 coding DNA: TGTGCCAGCAGAGTCGGTAGCGGGAGGGCCGAGGGCGGGGAGCTGTTTTTT.

This sequence joins TRBV9 and TRBJ2-3, with 7 bases that match TRBD2. This CDR3 has 16 amino acids. The germline gives CDR1 SGDLS, CDR2 YYNGEE. Unmatched junction bases numbered 8, after V lost 4 bases and J lost 0 bases. The CDR3 is CASSLRGVSSTDTQYF. For the CDR3, the DNA is TGTGCCAGCAGCCTCCGGGGGGTGTCTAGCACAGATACGCAGTATTTT. Full variable domain (missing parts from reference TRBV9 and TRBJ2-3): DSGVTQTPKHLITATGQRVTLRCSPRSGDLSVYWYQQSLDQGLQFLIQYYNGEERAKGNILERFSAQQFPDLHSELNLSSLELGDSALYFCASSLRGVSSTDTQYFGPGTRLTVL.

The rearrangement joins TRBV15 to TRBJ2-1; D is uncertain. Germline lookup yields CDR1 LNHNV and CDR2 YYDKDF (reference sequence). The CDR3 extends over 12 amino acids. Trimming cost V 3 bases and J 10 bases, with 10 bases left between them. In nucleotides, the CDR3 is TGTGCCACCAGCAGGCGACTCCCGGAGCAGTTCTTC. As protein: CATSRRLPEQFF.

J is TRBJ2-2 and V is TRBV6-5, with a weak D call TRBD2 (6 bases). This CDR3 is 15 amino acids long. V was pared by 2 bases and J by 1 base, with 8 bases between. Germline lookup yields CDR1 MNHEY and CDR2 SVGAGI. The CDR3 bases are TGTGCCAGCAGTTACATGCGGGGGAACACCGGGGAGCTGTTTTTT. Encoded protein: CASSYMRGNTGELFF.

The chain employs TRBV14 and TRBJ2-1, with 9 bases lining up with TRBD2. The V gene end was trimmed by 2 bases and the J gene end by 15 bases; junction bases not matched to a gene: 11. The CDR3 length is 14 residues. From germline, CDR1 is SGHDN and CDR2 FVKESK. DNA of the CDR3: TGTGCCAGCAGCCAACCAACTAGCGGGCCAGGTCTGTTCTTC. Residues: CASSQPTSGPGLFF.

The chain joins TRBV7-8 to TRBJ2-7, with no clear D. Trimming took off 5 bases at V and 3 bases at J, with 11 bases between the two ends. The length of the CDR3 is 13 residues. The germline gives CDR1 SGHVS, CDR2 FQNEAQ. The CDR3 DNA is TGTGCCAGCAGCGCGAATTCGGGCTACGAGCAGTACTTC. It specifies CASSANSGYEQYF.

The V call is TRBV7-2, the J call TRBJ2-7, with 7 bases lining up with TRBD1. Germline CDR1 reads SGHTA; CDR2 reads FQGNSA. This CDR3 is 16 amino acids long. Trimming took 1 base from V and 5 from J; bases not matched to a gene: 11. CDR3 DNA sequence: TGTGCCAGCAGCTTAGGGCCGAGACAGGGTTTAAACGAGCAGTACTTC. This encodes CASSLGPRQGLNEQYF.

The gene calls are TRBV6-9 and TRBJ2-7, with D possibly TRBD1 on 5 matching bases. The CDR3 has 15 residues. Germline V CDR1 and CDR2: MNHGY, SVAAGI. V lost 7 bases and J 2 bases, leaving 18 bases between the germline ends. The CDR3 is CASKVAGQYAYEQYF. The DNA of the CDR3 is TGTGCCAGCAAGGTCGCAGGGCAGTACGCCTACGAGCAGTACTTC.

CDR3 nucleotides: TGCAGCGTTGTATCAGGGGCTAACTACAATGAGCAGTTCTTC. Its protein product is CSVVSGANYNEQFF. The V call is TRBV29-1, the J call TRBJ2-1; weak D call: TRBD1 (6 bases). The CDR3 is 14 amino acids. V shed 4 bases and J shed 3 bases, with 13 bases lying between them. Germline-derived CDR1 and CDR2 are SQVTM and ANQGSEA.

This chain links TRBV4-3 with TRBJ2-1; the match to TRBD2 covers 13 bases. Germline CDR1 reads LGHNA; CDR2 reads YSLEER. J was trimmed by 4 bases and V by 0 bases; bases with no gene match: 15. There are 21 residues in the CDR3. The CDR3 DNA is TGCGCCAGCAGCCAAGAAGATACCGGGACTAGCGGGACCCCTAGATACAATGAGCAGTTCTTC. Its protein is CASSQEDTGTSGTPRYNEQFF.

The sample holds one count of this clone. The gene calls are TRBV6-6 and TRBJ1-2; TRBD1 might be the D (5 bases). V gave up 2 bases and J gave up 8 bases, with 9 bases separating them. The CDR3 length is 12 residues. Germline-derived CDR1 and CDR2 are MNHNY and SVGAGI (reference sequence). The CDR3 DNA reads as TGTGCCAGCAGTTACGGGACGGAAGGCTACACCTTC. It specifies CASSYGTEGYTF.

This chain connects TRBV4-1 to TRBJ2-7, with 9 bases that match TRBD2. V trimming: 0 bases; J trimming: 6 bases; junction bases outside the gene matches: 12. The CDR3 extends over 17 amino acids. The germline gives CDR1 MGHRA, CDR2 YSYEKL. CDR3 coding DNA: TGCGCCAGCAGCCAAGATCAGGGTAGCGGGAGAAACGGCGAGCAGTACTTC. Translating it yields CASSQDQGSGRNGEQYF.

V usage is TRBV9 and J usage is TRBJ2-7; D remains ambiguous. The CDR3 contains 14 residues. The germline gives CDR1 SGDLS, CDR2 YYNGEE. The ends were cut back, 4 bases at V and 3 bases at J, with 14 bases in the middle. This CDR3 reads CASSPPGLHYEQYF. The DNA of the CDR3 is TGTGCCAGCAGCCCTCCGGGCCTCCACTACGAGCAGTACTTC.